The present T cell receptor (beta chain) was sequenced within a study of CDR3 diversity in severe acne. Using its own MiXCR run on the PCR reads, TCRdb lists one record per CDR3 protein. The sample includes approximately 97,000 distinct CDR3 sequences, roughly 51% of them seen just once. This CDR3 is 16 amino acids long. CDR1 is LGHNT, CDR2 FRNRAP, per germline. The chain carries TRBV12-5 and TRBJ1-1; no firm D call. The sequenced sample was blood. This receptor was obtained from a male donor with acne. DNA for the CDR3: TGTGCCAGCAGTTTGTTTGAGGGAGATCTGAACACTGAAGCTTTCTTT. Its protein product is CASSLFEGDLNTEAFF.